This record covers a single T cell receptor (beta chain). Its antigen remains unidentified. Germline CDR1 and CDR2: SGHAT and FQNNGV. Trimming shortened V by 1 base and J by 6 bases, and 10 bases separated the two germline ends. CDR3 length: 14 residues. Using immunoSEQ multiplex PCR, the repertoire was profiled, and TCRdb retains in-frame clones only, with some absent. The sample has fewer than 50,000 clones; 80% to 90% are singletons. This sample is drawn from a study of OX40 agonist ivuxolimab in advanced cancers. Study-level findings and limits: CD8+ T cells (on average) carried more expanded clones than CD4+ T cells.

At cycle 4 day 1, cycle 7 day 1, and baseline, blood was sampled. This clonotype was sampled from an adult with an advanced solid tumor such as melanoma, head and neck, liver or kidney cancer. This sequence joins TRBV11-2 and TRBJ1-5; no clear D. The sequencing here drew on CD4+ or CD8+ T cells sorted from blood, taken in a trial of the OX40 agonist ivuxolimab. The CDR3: CASSLGGSGQPQHF. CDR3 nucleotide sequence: TGTGCCAGCAGCTTAGGAGGGTCGGGTCAGCCCCAGCATTTT.